This TCR beta chain originates from a study of identical twins. V lost 5 bases, J lost 9 bases, and 24 bases stayed unmatched. The CDR3 covers 19 residues. The germline CDR1 and CDR2 sequences are SGHAT and FQNNGV. One entry per CDR3 protein, called by TCRdb with MiXCR from the 5' RACE reads. The repertoire holds more than 250,000 distinct CDR3 sequences, with about 8.1% as singletons. The sample was also linked to a second study, of yellow fever vaccine responses in identical twins.

The receptor was isolated from a woman younger than 30 in good health. The source material was memory (CD45RO+) T cells sorted from blood. The rearrangement joins TRBV11-2 to TRBJ2-5, with TRBD2 matching 10 bases. CDR3 sequence: CASSTRGIAGGPLRWAQYF. The CDR3 DNA follows: TGTGCCAGCAGCACACGCGGCATAGCGGGGGGCCCACTCCGGTGGGCCCAGTACTTC.